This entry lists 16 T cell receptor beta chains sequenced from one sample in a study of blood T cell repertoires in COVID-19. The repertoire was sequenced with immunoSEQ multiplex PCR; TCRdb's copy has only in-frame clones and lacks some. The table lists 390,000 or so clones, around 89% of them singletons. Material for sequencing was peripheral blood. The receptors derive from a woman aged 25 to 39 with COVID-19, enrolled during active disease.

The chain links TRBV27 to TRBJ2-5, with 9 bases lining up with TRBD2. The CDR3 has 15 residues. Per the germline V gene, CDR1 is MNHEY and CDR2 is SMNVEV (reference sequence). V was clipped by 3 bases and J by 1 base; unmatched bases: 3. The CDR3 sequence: CASSLRGLAQETQYF. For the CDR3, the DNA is TGTGCCAGCAGTTTGCGGGGACTAGCCCAAGAGACCCAGTACTTC.

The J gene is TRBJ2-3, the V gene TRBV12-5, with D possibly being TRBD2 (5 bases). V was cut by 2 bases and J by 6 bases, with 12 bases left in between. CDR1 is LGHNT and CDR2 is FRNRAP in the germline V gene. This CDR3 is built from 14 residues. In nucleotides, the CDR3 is TGTGCTAGTGGTTTGTGGACGTCGGGGGATACGCAGTATTTT. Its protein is CASGLWTSGDTQYF. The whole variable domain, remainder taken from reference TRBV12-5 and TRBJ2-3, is DARVTQTPRHKVTEMGQEVTMRCQPILGHNTVFWYRQTMMQGLELLAYFRNRAPLDDSGMPKDRFSAEMPDATLATLKIQPSEPRDSAVYFCASGLWTSGDTQYFGPGTRLTVL.

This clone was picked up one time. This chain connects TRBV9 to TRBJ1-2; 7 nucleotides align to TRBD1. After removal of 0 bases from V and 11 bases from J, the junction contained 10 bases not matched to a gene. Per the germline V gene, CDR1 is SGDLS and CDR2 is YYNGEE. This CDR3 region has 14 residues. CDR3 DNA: TGTGCCAGCAGCGTAGATTTTTGGGCAGGGGGTTACACCTTC. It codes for CASSVDFWAGGYTF. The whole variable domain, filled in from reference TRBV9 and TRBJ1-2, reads DSGVTQTPKHLITATGQRVTLRCSPRSGDLSVYWYQQSLDQGLQFLIQYYNGEERAKGNILERFSAQQFPDLHSELNLSSLELGDSALYFCASSVDFWAGGYTFGSGTRLTVV.

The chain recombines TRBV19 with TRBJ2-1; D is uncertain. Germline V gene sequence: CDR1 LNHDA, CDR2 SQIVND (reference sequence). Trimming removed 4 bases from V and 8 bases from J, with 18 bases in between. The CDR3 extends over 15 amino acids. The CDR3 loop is CASSTESPGRDEQFF. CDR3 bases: TGTGCCAGTAGTACGGAGAGTCCCGGTCGCGATGAGCAGTTCTTC.

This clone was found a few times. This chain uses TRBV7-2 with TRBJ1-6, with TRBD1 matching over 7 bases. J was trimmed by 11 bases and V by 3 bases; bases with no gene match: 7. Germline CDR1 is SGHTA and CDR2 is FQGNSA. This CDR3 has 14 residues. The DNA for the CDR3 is TGTGCCAGCAGCTTGAATGAGGGGGCCACACCCCTCCACTTT. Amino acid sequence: CASSLNEGATPLHF.

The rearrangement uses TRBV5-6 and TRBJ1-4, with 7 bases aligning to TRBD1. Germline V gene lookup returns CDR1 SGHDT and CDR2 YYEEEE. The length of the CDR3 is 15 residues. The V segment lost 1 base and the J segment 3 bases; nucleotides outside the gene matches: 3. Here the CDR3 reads CASSLLTGANEKLFF. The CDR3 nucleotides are TGTGCCAGCAGCTTGCTCACAGGGGCTAATGAAAAACTGTTTTTT.

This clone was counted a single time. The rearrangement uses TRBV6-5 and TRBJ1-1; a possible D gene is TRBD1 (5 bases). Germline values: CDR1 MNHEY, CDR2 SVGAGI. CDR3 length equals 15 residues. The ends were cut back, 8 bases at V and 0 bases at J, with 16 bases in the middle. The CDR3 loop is CASGPLNRMNTEAFF. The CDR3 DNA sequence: TGTGCCAGCGGACCACTAAACAGGATGAACACTGAAGCTTTCTTT.

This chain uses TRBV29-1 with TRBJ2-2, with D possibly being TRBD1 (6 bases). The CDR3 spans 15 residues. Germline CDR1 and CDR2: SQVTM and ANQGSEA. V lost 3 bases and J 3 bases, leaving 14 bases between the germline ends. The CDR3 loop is CSVDFGRGYTGELFF. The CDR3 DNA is TGCAGCGTTGATTTCGGCAGGGGATACACCGGGGAGCTGTTTTTT.

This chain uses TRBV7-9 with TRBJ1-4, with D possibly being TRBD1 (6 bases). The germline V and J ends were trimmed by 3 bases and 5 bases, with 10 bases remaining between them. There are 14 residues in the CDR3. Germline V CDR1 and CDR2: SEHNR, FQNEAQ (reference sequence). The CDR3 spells CASSLAQGNEKLFF. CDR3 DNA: TGTGCCAGCAGCTTGGCCCAGGGGAATGAAAAACTGTTTTTT.

The CDR3 nucleotides are TGTGCCAGCACTGGGCGAAGCACAGATACGCAGTATTTT. Translated, it gives CASTGRSTDTQYF. The chain couples TRBV9 to TRBJ2-3; D is uncertain. Germline V gene lookup returns CDR1 SGDLS and CDR2 YYNGEE. The CDR3 length is 13 residues. V was clipped by 6 bases and J by 0 bases, with 8 bases between them.

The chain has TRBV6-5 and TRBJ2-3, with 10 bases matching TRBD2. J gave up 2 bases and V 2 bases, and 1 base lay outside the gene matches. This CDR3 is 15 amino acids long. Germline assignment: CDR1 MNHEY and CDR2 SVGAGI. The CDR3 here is CASSYGTSVTDTQYF. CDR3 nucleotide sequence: TGTGCCAGCAGTTACGGGACTAGCGTCACAGATACGCAGTATTTT.

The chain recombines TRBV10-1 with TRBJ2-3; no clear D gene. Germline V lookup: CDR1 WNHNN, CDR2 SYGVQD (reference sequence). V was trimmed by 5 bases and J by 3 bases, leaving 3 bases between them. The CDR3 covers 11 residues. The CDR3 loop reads CASSLTDTQYF. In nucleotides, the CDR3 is TGCGCCAGCAGTTTAACAGATACGCAGTATTTT.

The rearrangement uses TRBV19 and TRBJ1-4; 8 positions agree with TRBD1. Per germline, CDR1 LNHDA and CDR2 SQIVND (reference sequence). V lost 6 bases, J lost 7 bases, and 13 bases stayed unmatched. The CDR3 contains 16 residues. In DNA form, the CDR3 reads TGTGCCAGTAGCGCCCCCCCCAGGGGGCCGAGTGAAAAACTGTTTTTT. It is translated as CASSAPPRGPSEKLFF.

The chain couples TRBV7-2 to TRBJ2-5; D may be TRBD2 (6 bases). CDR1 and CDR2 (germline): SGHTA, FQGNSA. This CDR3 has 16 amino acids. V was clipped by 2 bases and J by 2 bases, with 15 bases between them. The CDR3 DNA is TGTGCCAGCAGCTTATCCCCCCCGGGACTTCAAGAGACCCAGTACTTC. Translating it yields CASSLSPPGLQETQYF.

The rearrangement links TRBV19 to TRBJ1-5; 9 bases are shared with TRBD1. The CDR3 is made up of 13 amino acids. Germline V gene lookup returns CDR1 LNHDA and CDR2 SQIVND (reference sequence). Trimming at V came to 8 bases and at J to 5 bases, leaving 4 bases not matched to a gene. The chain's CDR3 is CASGDRDHQPQHF. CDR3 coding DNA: TGTGCCAGTGGGGACAGGGACCATCAGCCCCAGCATTTT.

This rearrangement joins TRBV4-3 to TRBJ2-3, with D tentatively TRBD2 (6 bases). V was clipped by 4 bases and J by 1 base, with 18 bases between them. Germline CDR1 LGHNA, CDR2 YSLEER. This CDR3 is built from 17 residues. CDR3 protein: CASSPRGDGGGTDTQYF. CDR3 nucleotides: TGCGCCAGCAGCCCGAGGGGAGATGGCGGGGGCACAGATACGCAGTATTTT.